The rows below give T cell receptor beta chains drawn from one sample of a study of blood T cell repertoires in COVID-19. TCRdb's table, derived via immunoSEQ multiplex PCR, lists solely in-frame clones and lacks some. The data hold approximately 260,000 clones, with 75% to 90% observed a single time. Material for sequencing was PBMCs or T cells enriched from blood (not recorded which). Every receptor here comes from a woman aged 25-40 years with acute COVID-19. Both conserved end residues are part of each CDR3. D genes are given only for firm matches. A row's size may be missing; if present it is once, few, many or a size class.

size: once; V: TRBV18; J: TRBJ1-1; D: .; CDR3: CASSRLEMNTEAFF; DNA: TGTGCCAGCAGCCGCCTGGAGATGAACACTGAAGCTTTCTTT
size: once; V: TRBV11-2; J: TRBJ1-2; D: .; CDR3: CASSTNRAHGYTF; DNA: TGTGCCAGCAGCACAAACAGGGCCCATGGCTACACCTTC
size: .; V: TRBV9; J: TRBJ2-5; D: .; CDR3: CASNSRRELGETQYF; DNA: TGTGCCAGCAACTCCCGACGGGAGCTGGGGGAGACCCAGTACTTC
size: .; V: TRBV5-6; J: TRBJ2-7; D: .; CDR3: CASSYLQGYYEQYF; DNA: TGTGCCAGCAGCTACCTACAGGGATACTACGAGCAGTACTTC
size: once; V: TRBV4-3; J: TRBJ2-7; D: TRBD2; CDR3: CASSQGMSGSYEQYF; DNA: TGCGCCAGCAGCCAAGGTATGAGCGGGAGTTACGAGCAGTACTTC
size: .; V: TRBV2; J: TRBJ2-5; D: TRBD1; CDR3: CASSTDRGLETQYF; DNA: TGTGCCAGCAGTACCGACAGGGGGCTAGAGACCCAGTACTTC
size: .; V: TRBV15; J: TRBJ2-1; D: TRBD2; CDR3: CATSLAGSLGEQFF; DNA: TGTGCCACCAGCCTAGCGGGATCTCTTGGGGAGCAGTTCTTC
size: .; V: TRBV27; J: TRBJ1-4; D: .; CDR3: CASSPRGNANEKLFF; DNA: TGTGCCAGCAGTCCACGGGGAAATGCTAATGAAAAACTGTTTTTT
size: .; V: TRBV6-5; J: TRBJ2-7; D: TRBD2; CDR3: CAITGTSVREQYF; DNA: TGTGCCATCACCGGGACTAGCGTTCGCGAGCAGTACTTC
size: .; V: TRBV7-6; J: TRBJ2-3; D: TRBD1; CDR3: CASSLGTGRFRNTDTQYF; DNA: TGTGCCAGCAGCTTAGGGACAGGGCGGTTTCGGAACACAGATACGCAGTATTTT
size: .; V: TRBV7-8; J: TRBJ2-1; D: TRBD2; CDR3: CASSLGASGDNEQFF; DNA: TGTGCCAGCAGCTTAGGTGCTAGCGGGGACAATGAGCAGTTCTTC
size: .; V: TRBV20-1; J: TRBJ1-4; D: .; CDR3: CSASGQARFSLEKLFF; DNA: TGCAGTGCTAGTGGCCAGGCCAGGTTCAGCCTTGAAAAACTGTTTTTT
size: .; V: TRBV18; J: TRBJ2-7; D: .; CDR3: CASSPGHSVTYEQYF; DNA: TGTGCCAGCTCACCCGGACACTCGGTTACCTACGAGCAGTACTTC
size: .; V: TRBV19; J: TRBJ1-2; D: .; CDR3: CASSMADGYTF; DNA: TGTGCCAGTAGTATGGCGGATGGCTACACCTTC
size: .; V: TRBV7-8; J: TRBJ1-3; D: .; CDR3: CASSLAVSASGNTIYF; DNA: TGTGCCAGCAGCTTAGCGGTCAGCGCTTCTGGAAACACCATATATTTT
size: once; V: TRBV6-2/TRBV6-3; J: TRBJ1-1; D: .; CDR3: CASSYPSDGEAFF; DNA: TGTGCCAGCAGTTACCCGAGCGACGGTGAAGCTTTCTTT
size: .; V: TRBV6-5; J: TRBJ2-3; D: .; CDR3: CASSYSLVLSADTQYF; DNA: TGTGCCAGCAGTTACTCGTTAGTGCTGTCTGCAGATACGCAGTATTTT
size: .; V: TRBV2; J: TRBJ1-4; D: .; CDR3: CASYQGGTNEKLFF; DNA: TGTGCCAGCTACCAGGGAGGAACTAATGAAAAACTGTTTTTT
size: .; V: TRBV7-2; J: TRBJ2-7; D: .; CDR3: CASSPPGLSYEQYF; DNA: TGTGCCAGCAGCCCCCCGGGACTCTCCTACGAGCAGTACTTC
size: .; V: TRBV28; J: TRBJ2-7; D: TRBD1; CDR3: CASSRDSFYEQYF; DNA: TGTGCCAGCAGTCGGGACAGCTTCTACGAGCAGTACTTC
size: .; V: TRBV2; J: TRBJ1-1; D: .; CDR3: CASSVGGTEAFF; DNA: TGTGCCAGCAGTGTAGGGGGAACTGAAGCTTTCTTT
size: .; V: TRBV29-1; J: TRBJ2-7; D: TRBD2; CDR3: CSVEASGIGEQYF; DNA: TGCAGCGTTGAGGCTAGCGGGATCGGCGAGCAGTACTTC
size: .; V: TRBV27; J: TRBJ2-7; D: .; CDR3: CASSNRVEQYF; DNA: TGTGCCAGCAGCAACCGGGTGGAGCAGTACTTC
size: .; V: TRBV25-1; J: TRBJ2-1; D: .; CDR3: CASSSPGALDAQFF; DNA: TGTGCCAGCAGTTCTCCGGGAGCCTTAGACGCGCAGTTCTTC
size: .; V: TRBV2; J: TRBJ1-1; D: TRBD1; CDR3: CASSDLGPGGGFPEAFF; DNA: TGTGCCAGCAGTGATCTTGGGCCAGGGGGCGGATTTCCTGAAGCTTTCTTT
size: once; V: TRBV24-1; J: TRBJ1-1; D: .; CDR3: CATSDSGQNTEAFF; DNA: TGTGCCACCAGTGACTCGGGACAGAACACTGAAGCTTTCTTT
size: few; V: TRBV27; J: TRBJ2-5; D: .; CDR3: CASSRTGIGETQYF; DNA: TGTGCCAGCAGTCGAACCGGGATTGGAGAGACCCAGTACTTC
size: .; V: TRBV4-1; J: TRBJ1-1; D: .; CDR3: CASSQSYTEAFF; DNA: TGCGCCAGCAGCCAATCCTACACTGAAGCTTTCTTT
size: once; V: TRBV5-6; J: TRBJ1-5; D: .; CDR3: CASSLGGGGQPQHF; DNA: TGTGCCAGCAGCTTGGGAGGGGGGGGCCAGCCCCAGCATTTT
size: .; V: TRBV29-1; J: TRBJ1-2; D: .; CDR3: CSVDYSTTDYGYTF; DNA: TGCAGCGTTGATTACAGCACCACCGACTATGGCTACACCTTC
size: .; V: TRBV19; J: TRBJ1-1; D: .; CDR3: CASSRGQNTEAFF; DNA: TGTGCCAGTAGTAGGGGACAAAACACTGAAGCTTTCTTT
size: .; V: TRBV27; J: TRBJ1-2; D: TRBD1; CDR3: CASSFDRALYGYTF; DNA: TGTGCCAGCAGTTTTGACAGGGCCCTCTATGGCTACACCTTC
size: .; V: TRBV28; J: TRBJ1-1; D: TRBD1; CDR3: CASRESRGQGEAFF; DNA: TGTGCCAGCAGAGAGAGCAGGGGGCAAGGTGAAGCTTTCTTT
size: .; V: TRBV4-3; J: TRBJ1-6; D: .; CDR3: CASSPDRWTPLHF; DNA: TGCGCCAGCAGCCCAGACAGGTGGACACCCCTCCACTTT
size: .; V: TRBV5-4; J: TRBJ2-3; D: .; CDR3: CASSRLQADTQYF; DNA: TGTGCCAGCAGCCGCCTACAGGCAGATACGCAGTATTTT
size: .; V: TRBV2; J: TRBJ2-5; D: .; CDR3: CASSESPLLETQYF; DNA: TGTGCCAGCAGTGAATCCCCCCTCCTGGAGACCCAGTACTTC
size: .; V: TRBV29-1; J: TRBJ1-2; D: .; CDR3: CSVERIGGRYGYTF; DNA: TGCAGCGTTGAACGGATCGGGGGAAGGTATGGCTACACCTTC
size: .; V: TRBV2; J: TRBJ1-5; D: .; CDR3: CASSEETAGLYQPQHF; DNA: TGTGCCAGCAGTGAGGAGACAGCCGGACTATATCAGCCCCAGCATTTT
size: once; V: TRBV10-3; J: TRBJ1-5; D: .; CDR3: CAISPQGGGNQPQHF; DNA: TGTGCCATCAGTCCCCAGGGTGGGGGCAATCAGCCCCAGCATTTT
size: .; V: TRBV24-1; J: TRBJ1-2; D: .; CDR3: CATSDPYGYTF; DNA: TGTGCCACCAGTGACCCATATGGCTACACCTTC
size: .; V: TRBV28; J: TRBJ2-5; D: .; CDR3: CASSYGSGRGGRETQYF; DNA: TGTGCCAGCAGCTACGGTTCGGGGAGAGGGGGTCGAGAGACCCAGTACTTC
size: .; V: TRBV18; J: TRBJ2-3; D: .; CDR3: CASSSYTDTQYF; DNA: TGTGCCAGCTCATCCTACACAGATACGCAGTATTTT
size: .; V: TRBV7-8; J: TRBJ2-3; D: .; CDR3: CASSPHKGGASTDTQYF; DNA: TGTGCCAGCAGCCCCCATAAGGGGGGGGCCAGCACAGATACGCAGTATTTT
size: .; V: TRBV5-4; J: TRBJ2-1; D: .; CDR3: CASSLGGAGSYNEQFF; DNA: TGTGCCAGCAGCTTAGGGGGGGCTGGCTCCTACAATGAGCAGTTCTTC
size: .; V: TRBV28; J: TRBJ1-5; D: TRBD1; CDR3: CASSPRTGGFAPQHF; DNA: TGTGCCAGCAGTCCGCGGACAGGGGGTTTTGCGCCCCAGCATTTT
size: .; V: TRBV25-1; J: TRBJ2-5; D: TRBD2; CDR3: CASSEWALAGGGSETQYF; DNA: TGTGCCAGCAGTGAATGGGCGTTAGCGGGAGGAGGTTCAGAGACCCAGTACTTC
size: once; V: TRBV28; J: TRBJ2-7; D: .; CDR3: CASNPGGERDEQYF; DNA: TGTGCCAGCAACCCCGGAGGGGAGCGGGACGAGCAGTACTTC
size: .; V: TRBV5-1; J: TRBJ1-1; D: .; CDR3: CASSLALGRTEAFF; DNA: TGCGCCAGCAGCTTGGCCTTGGGGCGCACTGAAGCTTTCTTT